The 20 T cell receptor beta chains below were found in one sample sequenced in a study of OX40 agonist ivuxolimab in advanced cancers. The assay was immunoSEQ multiplex PCR, and TCRdb's table has in-frame clones only and misses some. The table has roughly 41,000 clones, roughly four fifths seen once. Sequenced material: CD4+ or CD8+ T cells sorted from blood, taken in a trial of the OX40 agonist ivuxolimab. These receptors were taken from an adult with an advanced solid tumor such as melanoma, head and neck, liver or kidney cancer.

This chain uses TRBV20-1 with TRBJ1-1; D is uncertain. Germline V gene data show CDR1 as DFQATT and CDR2 as SNEGSKA (reference sequence). CDR3 length: 11 amino acids. The germline V and J ends were trimmed by 3 bases and 4 bases, with 6 bases remaining between them. The CDR3 spells CSASFLTEAFF. The CDR3 DNA reads as TGCAGTGCTAGTTTTCTCACTGAAGCTTTCTTT.

The V gene is TRBV9, the J gene TRBJ2-1; no clear D gene. The CDR3 has 15 amino acids. V lost 4 bases to trimming and J lost 0 bases, with 11 bases between them. Per germline, CDR1 SGDLS and CDR2 YYNGEE. The chain's CDR3 is CASSPQPTSYNEQFF. In DNA, the CDR3 is TGTGCCAGCAGCCCCCAACCGACCTCCTACAATGAGCAGTTCTTC.

This sequence joins TRBV5-1 and TRBJ1-2, with D possibly being TRBD1 (5 bases). This CDR3 is built from 15 residues. Germline CDR1 is SGHRS and CDR2 is YFSETQ. The V end lost 4 bases, the J end lost 2 bases, and 15 bases lay between the germline ends. DNA of the CDR3: TGCGCCAGCAGCCCGGCGGGGGGGACCAACTATGGCTACACCTTC. Translating it yields CASSPAGGTNYGYTF.

The CDR3 sequence: CASSDPGTSLFSGNTIYF. CDR3 nucleotides: TGTGCCAGCAGCGATCCAGGGACTTCCCTTTTTTCTGGAAACACCATATATTTT. V and J are TRBV7-9 and TRBJ1-3, with a weak D call TRBD1 (5 bases). Trimming took off 5 bases at V and 1 base at J, with 21 bases between the two ends. CDR3 size: 18 residues. CDR1 and CDR2 (germline): SEHNR, FQNEAQ (reference sequence).

The chain recombines TRBV11-2 with TRBJ2-5; 7 bases align to TRBD2. After removal of 2 bases from V and 5 bases from J, the junction contained 8 bases not matched to a gene. In germline, CDR1 is SGHAT, CDR2 FQNNGV. This CDR3 comprises 15 residues. The CDR3 DNA follows: TGTGCCAGCAGCTTAATGACTAGCTACGGCGAGACCCAGTACTTC. Translated, it gives CASSLMTSYGETQYF.

The chain carries TRBV12-5 and TRBJ2-7, with 9 bases that match TRBD1. The CDR3 extends over 16 amino acids. The germline V gene has CDR1 LGHNT and CDR2 FRNRAP. J lost 1 base, V lost 1 base, and 5 bases had no gene match. CDR3 DNA: TGTGCTAGTGGTTTGGGGAACAGGGGGCCGTCCTACGAGCAGTACTTC. Its protein is CASGLGNRGPSYEQYF.

The chain employs TRBV5-1 and TRBJ1-1; 8 bases align to TRBD1. Germline trimming cut 2 bases from V and 4 bases from J; bases unmatched to any gene: 4. Germline-derived CDR1 and CDR2 are SGHRS and YFSETQ. CDR3 size: 14 residues. The CDR3 DNA is TGCGCCAGCAGCTTTTGGGACAGGAGCACTGAAGCTTTCTTT. The encoded protein is CASSFWDRSTEAFF.

The chain has TRBV6-1 and TRBJ1-2, with 7 bases that match TRBD1. The CDR3 spans 14 residues. The V and J ends lost 8 bases and 8 bases, in that order; junction bases with no gene match: 14. CDR1 is MNHNS and CDR2 is SASEGT in the germline V gene. CDR3 protein: CASESFRQGEGYTF. CDR3 DNA sequence: TGTGCCAGCGAGTCCTTTAGGCAGGGGGAAGGCTACACCTTC.

This clone was seen more than once but under ten times. The genes are TRBV19 and TRBJ1-2, with 10 nucleotides matching TRBD1. Germline CDR1 is LNHDA and CDR2 is SQIVND (reference sequence). Trimming cost V 7 bases and J 4 bases; bases outside gene matches: 12. This CDR3 is 16 amino acids long. This chain's CDR3 is CASNVRQGAVGYGYTF. The CDR3 region has the DNA TGTGCCAGTAACGTGAGACAGGGGGCTGTGGGCTATGGCTACACCTTC.

This clone rates as medium-sized. CDR3 sequence (DNA): TGTGCCACCGAGGATGGGAACACTGAAGCTTTCTTT. Amino acids: CATEDGNTEAFF. The rearrangement links TRBV28 to TRBJ1-1; D unresolved. This CDR3 comprises 12 residues. Germline loops: CDR1 MDHEN, CDR2 SYDVKM. Trimming left V 10 bases short and J 1 base short, with 10 bases between.

V and J are TRBV9 and TRBJ2-2; perhaps TRBD2 as D (5 bases). V lost 4 bases and J 5 bases, leaving 12 bases between the germline ends. The V gene's germline CDR1 is SGDLS and CDR2 YYNGEE. This CDR3 comprises 14 residues. CDR3 nucleotide sequence: TGTGCCAGCAGCCCCAGTAGCGCTACCGGGGAGCTGTTTTTT. Translated: CASSPSSATGELFF.

The V call is TRBV11-2, the J call TRBJ2-6; TRBD1 matches 9 bases. J was trimmed by 2 bases and V by 5 bases; bases with no gene match: 7. This CDR3 has 17 residues. The germline CDR1 and CDR2 sequences are SGHAT and FQNNGV. CDR3 sequence: CASSPGQGITGANVLTF. CDR3 bases: TGTGCCAGCAGCCCGGGACAGGGTATAACTGGGGCCAACGTCCTGACTTTC.

The chain uses TRBV19 and TRBJ2-1; D is unresolved. The CDR3 runs 12 residues. Germline lookup yields CDR1 LNHDA and CDR2 SQIVND (reference sequence). V was shortened by 3 bases and J by 4 bases, with 4 bases between the two germline ends. Here the CDR3 DNA reads TGTGCCAGTAGTATGGGTTACAATGAGCAGTTCTTC. This gives the protein CASSMGYNEQFF.

The J gene is TRBJ2-1, the V gene TRBV19; the D is unclear. This CDR3 is 15 amino acids long. From germline, CDR1 is LNHDA and CDR2 SQIVND (reference sequence). V was trimmed by 5 bases and J by 4 bases, leaving 15 bases between them. CDR3 DNA sequence: TGTGCCAGTAGTTCCGCTATAAGTACGTACAATGAGCAGTTCTTC. It encodes CASSSAISTYNEQFF.

This clone appeared once. J is TRBJ2-4 and V is TRBV19, with 9 bases matching TRBD1. This CDR3 has 17 amino acids. Germline values: CDR1 LNHDA, CDR2 SQIVND (reference sequence). Trimming removed 3 bases from V and 2 bases from J; junction bases left unmatched: 8. CDR3 sequence reads: CASSMTGGLNSKNIQYF. The CDR3 bases are TGTGCCAGTAGTATGACAGGGGGGCTTAACTCCAAAAACATTCAGTACTTC.

The rearrangement links TRBV4-1 to TRBJ1-5; D is possibly TRBD1 (5 bases). Germline CDR1 is MGHRA and CDR2 is YSYEKL. The V end lost 0 bases, the J end lost 3 bases, and 9 bases lay between the germline ends. The CDR3 totals 15 residues. The CDR3 DNA follows: TGCGCCAGCAGCCAAGACGGGGGGGTCAATCAGCCCCAGCATTTT. Amino acid sequence: CASSQDGGVNQPQHF.

The gene calls are TRBV12-2 and TRBJ1-6. TRBV12-2 is termed a pseudogene. CDR3 length equals 17 residues. The CDR3 spells CASRFQESRQYNSPLHF. Written as DNA, the CDR3 is TGTGCAAGTCGCTTTCAGGAGTCGCGGCAATATAATTCACCCCTCCACTTT.

A word on this clone: The same CDR3 also results from other DNA sequences found in this sample. The chain recombines TRBV6-5 with TRBJ1-2; 11 nucleotides align to TRBD1. The junction had 2 bases not matched to a gene; V was cut back by 0 bases and J by 2 bases. The germline CDR1 and CDR2 sequences are MNHEY and SVGAGI. This CDR3 has 16 residues. The CDR3 loop reads CASSYSRTGGNYGYTF. The CDR3 bases are TGTGCCAGCAGTTACTCACGGACAGGGGGCAACTATGGCTACACCTTC.

In this sample, this clone turned up a few times. The gene calls are TRBV18 and TRBJ1-2; D gene uncertain. The V and J ends lost 3 bases and 0 bases respectively, with 11 bases between them. The germline V gene encodes CDR1 KGHSH and CDR2 LQKENI. The length of the CDR3 is 15 residues. The chain's CDR3 is CASSPKDGSNYGYTF. CDR3 nucleotides: TGTGCCAGCTCACCCAAGGACGGTTCTAACTATGGCTACACCTTC.

The chain recombines TRBV5-1 with TRBJ1-1, with 8 bases matching TRBD1. CDR1 SGHRS and CDR2 YFSETQ come from the germline V gene. The CDR3 loop spans 15 amino acids. The junction had 5 bases not matched to a gene; V was cut back by 0 bases and J by 4 bases. The DNA for the CDR3 is TGCGCCAGCAGCTTGGGCTCCACAGGGGGCACTGAAGCTTTCTTT. Its translation is CASSLGSTGGTEAFF.